This TCR beta chain was found in a study of T cells after yellow fever vaccination. In this sample, this clonotype turned up many times. Universal primer sites and UMIs were introduced during 5'RACE template-switching synthesis of TCR cDNA. TCRdb re-derived calls from the 5' RACE reads in MiXCR, one entry per CDR3 protein. The sample carries about 120,000 distinct CDR3 sequences, around 6.7% recorded once. Germline V gene data show CDR1 as SGHTA and CDR2 as FQGNSA. With V trimmed by 5 bases and J by 3 bases, 8 bases remained unmatched. The CDR3 has 15 residues. The sequenced sample was CD4+ T cells sorted from PBMCs, obtained 45 days after the first yellow fever vaccination. The sequence was obtained from a man aged 18-30 years who received the YFV17D yellow fever vaccine. The J gene is TRBJ1-2, the V gene TRBV7-2; TRBD1 agrees at 8 bases. The CDR3 here is CASSLRTGFDYGYTF. CDR3 DNA: TGTGCCAGCAGCCTTAGGACAGGGTTCGACTATGGCTACACCTTC.